The subject of this entry is one T cell receptor (beta chain). This sample is part of a study of T cell clones after liver transplantation. Whole-study context: In this trial, immunosuppression withdrawal was attempted within 2 years of liver transplant. As an antigen-independent comparator, third-party-reactive TCRbeta sequences came from pre-transplant mixed lymphocyte reactions. Apart from three HCV-positive recipients, transplants were for non-autoimmune, non-viral reasons. Until 12-24 months post-transplant, subjects got standard immunosuppression and no induction.

Repertoires were generated with immunoSEQ multiplex PCR, while TCRdb's copy carries only in-frame clones and drops some. Here the sample spans under 55,000 clones, about 86% being singletons. The source is a human patient who received a liver transplant. The T cells may come from the graft donor. The sample consisted of CD4+ T cells from blood, taken 24 months after liver transplant.

Here the CDR3 DNA reads TGTGCCAGCAGTTCCGGACTTGTGGGCAATCAGCCCCAGCATTTT. As protein: CASSSGLVGNQPQHF. The chain employs TRBV25-1 and TRBJ1-5; no clear D. Between the trimmed V and J ends, which lost 5 bases and 2 bases, there was a span of 13 bases. The CDR3 runs to 15 residues. Germline CDR1 is MGHDK and CDR2 is SYGVNS.